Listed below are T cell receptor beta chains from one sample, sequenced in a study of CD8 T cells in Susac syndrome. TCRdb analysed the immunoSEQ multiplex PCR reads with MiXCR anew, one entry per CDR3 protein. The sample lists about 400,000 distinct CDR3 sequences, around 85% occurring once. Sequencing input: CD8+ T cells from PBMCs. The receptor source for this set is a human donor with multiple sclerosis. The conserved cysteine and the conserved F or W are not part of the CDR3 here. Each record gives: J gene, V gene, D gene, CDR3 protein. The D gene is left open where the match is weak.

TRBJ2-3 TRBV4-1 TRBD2 ASSHGTSGGLYTDMQY
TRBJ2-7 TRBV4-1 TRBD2 ASSPGGEGLYEQY
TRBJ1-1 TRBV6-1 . ASVRGGGQMNTEAF
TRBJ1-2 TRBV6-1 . ASSRVPGYT
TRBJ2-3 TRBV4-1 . ASSRAVTGSLTDTQY
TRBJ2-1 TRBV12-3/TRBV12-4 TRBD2 ASSPRGLAGNEQF
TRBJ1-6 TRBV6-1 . ASSEDWGDSPLH
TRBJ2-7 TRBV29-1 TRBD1 SVHGGQGRSNYEQY
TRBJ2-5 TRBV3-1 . ASSQFTETQY
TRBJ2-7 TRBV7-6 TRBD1 ASSPLGGTGDYEQY
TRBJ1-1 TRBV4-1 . ASSQDGVRAF
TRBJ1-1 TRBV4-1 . ASSQDVRGMNTEAF
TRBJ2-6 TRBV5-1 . ASRATDLSGANVLT
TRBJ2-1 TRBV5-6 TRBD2 ASSLVAGKAQF
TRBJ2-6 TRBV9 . ASSEAALSGANVLT
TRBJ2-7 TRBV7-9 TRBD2 ASSTNRGAYEQY
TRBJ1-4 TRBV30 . ACPSGQTNEKLF
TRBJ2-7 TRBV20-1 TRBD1 SATGGGRGEDEQY
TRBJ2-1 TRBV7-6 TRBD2 ASSLQSGSGLYNEQF
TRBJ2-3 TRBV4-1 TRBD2 ASSGSGGAIEDTQY
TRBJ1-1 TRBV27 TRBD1 ASARGLNTEAF
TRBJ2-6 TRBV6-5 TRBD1 ASSYSAYKQGAAGANVLT
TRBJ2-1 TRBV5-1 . ASSTGLHSYNEQF
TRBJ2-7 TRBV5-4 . ASSLEGEGDEQY
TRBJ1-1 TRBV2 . ATFREGTEAF
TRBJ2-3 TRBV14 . ASSQEVFADTQY
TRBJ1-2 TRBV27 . ASSLSGGPTYGYT
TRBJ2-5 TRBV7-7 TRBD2 ASSLSSGSETQY
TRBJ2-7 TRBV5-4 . ASSLARGRIHEQY
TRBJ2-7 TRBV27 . ASSLRGSSSYEQY
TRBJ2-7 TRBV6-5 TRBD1 ASSNSLGTDIEQY
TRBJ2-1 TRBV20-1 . SAIGGQTYNEQF
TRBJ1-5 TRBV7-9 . ASSSDSGPQH
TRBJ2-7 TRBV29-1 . SVSTGRTYEQY
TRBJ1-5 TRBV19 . ASSIRGSGWPQH
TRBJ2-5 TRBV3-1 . ASSPGWWQETQY
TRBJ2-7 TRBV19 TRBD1 ASRGQGQAEQY
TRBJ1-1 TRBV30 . ASQETMNTEAF
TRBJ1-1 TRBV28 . ASSLSRGSTEAF
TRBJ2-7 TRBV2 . ASMRSYEQY
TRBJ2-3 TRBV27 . ASTIPFGNTQY
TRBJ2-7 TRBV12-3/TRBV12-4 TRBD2 ASSPRIAGESYEQY
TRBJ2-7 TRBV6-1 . ASSENDMWGPVVSEQY
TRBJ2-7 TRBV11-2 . ASSSNTFYEQY
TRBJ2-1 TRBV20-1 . SARSGRTSYNEQF
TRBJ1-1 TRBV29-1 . SVIGGNTEAF
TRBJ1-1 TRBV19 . ASTNENTEAF
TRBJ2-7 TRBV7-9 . ASTALVVSYEQY
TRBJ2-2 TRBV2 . ASSASRGRTGELF
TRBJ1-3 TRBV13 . ASSARTFSGNTIY
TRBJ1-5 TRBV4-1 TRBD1 ASSTSDREDQPQH